A single sample gave rise to the 14 T cell receptor beta chains below, sequenced in a study of early T cells in non-severe SARS-CoV-2 infection. TCRdb independently ran MiXCR on the 5' RACE reads; one entry per CDR3 protein. The sample has some 60,000 distinct CDR3 sequences, 10% to 15% seen once; the top ten hold about 3%. What was sequenced was whole blood. The receptors shown here come from an adult who was a healthcare worker with PCR-confirmed SARS-CoV-2 infection or an uninfected control (not recorded which).

This clonotype was found a few times. V and J are TRBV7-6 and TRBJ2-7, with D unclear. Germline V gene sequence: CDR1 SGHVS, CDR2 FNYEAQ. CDR3 length: 13 residues. V gave up 0 bases and J gave up 2 bases, with 5 bases separating them. In DNA form, the CDR3 reads TGTGCCAGCAGCTTAGCCCTTCCCTACGAGCAGTACTTC. Its protein is CASSLALPYEQYF.

In its sample, this clonotype was seen a few times. J is TRBJ2-7 and V is TRBV28; tentative D call: TRBD2 (5 bases). Germline V gives CDR1 MDHEN, CDR2 SYDVKM. V was trimmed by 4 bases and J by 3 bases, leaving 13 bases between them. The CDR3 loop spans 14 amino acids. CDR3 DNA sequence: TGTGCCAGCAGTTCCCCTGGACTCCACTACGAGCAGTACTTC. As protein: CASSSPGLHYEQYF.

This clonotype was detected only a few times. This chain connects TRBV5-1 to TRBJ1-6, with D perhaps matching TRBD1 (5 bases). Per the germline V gene, CDR1 is SGHRS and CDR2 is YFSETQ. The V end was cut by 1 base, the J end by 8 bases, with 10 bases between. The CDR3 sequence is 14 residues long. The DNA of the CDR3 is TGCGCCAGCAGCTTGCCGCCCAGGGATTCACCCCTCCACTTT. Translation: CASSLPPRDSPLHF.

This clonotype occurred many times. The V and J genes are TRBV27 and TRBJ1-1; D is possibly TRBD1 (6 bases). The V and J ends lost 7 bases and 1 base respectively, with 13 bases between them. Germline CDR1 and CDR2: MNHEY and SMNVEV (reference sequence). The length of the CDR3 is 14 residues. For the CDR3, the DNA is TGTGCCAGCAATCGGGGGGCTAGGAACACTGAAGCTTTCTTT. Its protein product is CASNRGARNTEAFF.

This clonotype has a handful of counts. In nucleotides, the CDR3 is TGTGCCAGTAGTATAAGGGACAGGGGCGACAATCAGCCCCAGCATTTT. Translation gives CASSIRDRGDNQPQHF. The chain links TRBV19 to TRBJ1-5; 10 bases agree with TRBD1. The V and J ends lost 2 bases and 3 bases, in that order; junction bases with no gene match: 4. Germline V CDR1 and CDR2: LNHDA, SQIVND (reference sequence). The CDR3 consists of 16 residues.

A few counts support this clonotype. J is TRBJ2-7 and V is TRBV13; no clear D. CDR3 length equals 14 residues. Trimming took 1 base from V and 5 from J, leaving 12 bases between them. Germline CDR1 PRHDT, CDR2 FYEKMQ (reference sequence). The CDR3 reads CASSLELDLNEQYF. CDR3 coding DNA: TGTGCCAGCAGCTTAGAGCTAGATCTTAACGAGCAGTACTTC.

The CDR3 nucleotides are TGTGCCAGCAGCCTTACCGGGACGGTGTATGGCTACACCTTC. The encoded protein is CASSLTGTVYGYTF. The V gene is TRBV7-3, the J gene TRBJ1-2, with D perhaps matching TRBD1 (5 bases). The V end lost 5 bases, the J end lost 5 bases, and 15 bases lay between the germline ends. CDR1 and CDR2 (germline): SGHTA, FQGTGA. This CDR3 comprises 14 residues.

This clonotype has ten or more counts. Compared with germline, one end of the junction differs, possibly owing to a read error. CDR3 DNA: TGTGCCAGCTCCCCCGGGAACACTGAAGCTTTCTTT. Translation gives CASSPGNTEAFF. The V and J genes are TRBV5-1 and TRBJ1-1, with unresolved D. This CDR3 region has 12 residues. The V gene's germline CDR1 is SGHRS and CDR2 YFSETQ.

This chain joins TRBV10-3 and TRBJ2-1; 9 nucleotides line up with TRBD1. The CDR3 covers 15 residues. In germline, CDR1 is ENHRY, CDR2 SYGVKD. V shed 7 bases, J shed 6 bases, and the junction held 10 bases outside the gene matches. This CDR3 is CAITKGQGGSNEQFF. DNA for the CDR3: TGTGCCATCACCAAGGGACAGGGAGGGAGCAATGAGCAGTTCTTC.

At least ten counts were recorded for this clonotype. The V call is TRBV5-4, the J call TRBJ2-7; 8 nucleotides line up with TRBD2. V shed 0 bases, J shed 6 bases, and the junction held 5 bases outside the gene matches. The germline V gene has CDR1 SGHNT and CDR2 YYREEE (reference sequence). The CDR3 totals 14 residues. Here the CDR3 reads CASSLGAGVGEQYF. CDR3 coding DNA: TGTGCCAGCAGCTTGGGAGCGGGGGTCGGCGAGCAGTACTTC. Combining the CDR3 with reference TRBV5-4 and TRBJ2-7 gives the whole variable domain ETGVTQSPTHLIKTRGQQVTLRCSSQSGHNTVSWYQQALGQGPQFIFQYYREEENGRGNFPPRFSGLQFPNYSSELNVNALELDDSALYLCASSLGAGVGEQYFGPGTRLTVT.

The chain carries TRBV5-4 and TRBJ2-1; TRBD2 agrees at 11 bases. V dropped 1 base and J dropped 9; count of bases not matched to a gene: 6. CDR1 is SGHNT and CDR2 is YYREEE in the germline V gene (reference sequence). CDR3 length: 15 residues. This CDR3 is CASSLTSGSKGEQFF. In nucleotides, the CDR3 is TGTGCCAGCAGCTTGACTAGCGGGAGTAAGGGTGAGCAGTTCTTC. Filled out from reference TRBV5-4 and TRBJ2-1, the complete variable domain reads ETGVTQSPTHLIKTRGQQVTLRCSSQSGHNTVSWYQQALGQGPQFIFQYYREEENGRGNFPPRFSGLQFPNYSSELNVNALELDDSALYLCASSLTSGSKGEQFFGPGTRLTVL.

The J gene is TRBJ2-1, the V gene TRBV15; D is possibly TRBD2 (6 bases). V gave up 0 bases and J gave up 8 bases, with 8 bases separating them. Germline V gene sequence: CDR1 LNHNV, CDR2 YYDKDF (reference sequence). The CDR3 is 13 residues long. The CDR3 nucleotides are TGTGCCACCAGCAGAGAGGGGGGATATGAGCAGTTCTTC. The encoded protein is CATSREGGYEQFF.

This clonotype was observed many times. This rearrangement joins TRBV6-5 to TRBJ1-2; D not certain. This CDR3 comprises 14 residues. The germline gives CDR1 MNHEY, CDR2 SVGAGI. Trimming stripped 7 bases from V and 2 bases from J, with 14 bases between. CDR3: CASTAGRRNYGYTF. In DNA form, the CDR3 reads TGTGCCAGCACCGCCGGACGGCGGAACTATGGCTACACCTTC.

This clonotype was seen many times. This chain connects TRBV7-6 to TRBJ2-2; the D gene is possibly TRBD1 (5 bases). This CDR3 region has 14 residues. V lost 5 bases to trimming and J lost 6 bases, with 13 bases between them. CDR1 and CDR2 (germline): SGHVS, FNYEAQ. The CDR3 nucleotides are TGTGCCAGCAGCCTTGCTGGGGCCCCCGGGGAGCTGTTTTTT. Protein: CASSLAGAPGELFF. Looking up the rest from reference TRBV7-6 and TRBJ2-2 gives the full variable domain: GAGVSQSPRYKVTKRGQDVALRCDPISGHVSLYWYRQALGQGPEFLTYFNYEAQQDKSGLPNDRFSAERPEGSISTLTIQRTEQRDSAMYRCASSLAGAPGELFFGEGSRLTVL.